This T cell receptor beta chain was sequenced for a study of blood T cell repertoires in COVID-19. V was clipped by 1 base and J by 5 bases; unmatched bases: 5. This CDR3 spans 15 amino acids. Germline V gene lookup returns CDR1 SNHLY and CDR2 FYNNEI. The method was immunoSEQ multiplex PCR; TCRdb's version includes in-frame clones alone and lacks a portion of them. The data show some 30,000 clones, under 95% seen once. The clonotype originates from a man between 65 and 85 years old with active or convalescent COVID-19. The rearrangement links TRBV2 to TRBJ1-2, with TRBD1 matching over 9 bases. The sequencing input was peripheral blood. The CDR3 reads CASSEVGTGLYGYTF. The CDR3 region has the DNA TGTGCCAGCAGTGAAGTGGGGACAGGGCTATATGGCTACACCTTC.